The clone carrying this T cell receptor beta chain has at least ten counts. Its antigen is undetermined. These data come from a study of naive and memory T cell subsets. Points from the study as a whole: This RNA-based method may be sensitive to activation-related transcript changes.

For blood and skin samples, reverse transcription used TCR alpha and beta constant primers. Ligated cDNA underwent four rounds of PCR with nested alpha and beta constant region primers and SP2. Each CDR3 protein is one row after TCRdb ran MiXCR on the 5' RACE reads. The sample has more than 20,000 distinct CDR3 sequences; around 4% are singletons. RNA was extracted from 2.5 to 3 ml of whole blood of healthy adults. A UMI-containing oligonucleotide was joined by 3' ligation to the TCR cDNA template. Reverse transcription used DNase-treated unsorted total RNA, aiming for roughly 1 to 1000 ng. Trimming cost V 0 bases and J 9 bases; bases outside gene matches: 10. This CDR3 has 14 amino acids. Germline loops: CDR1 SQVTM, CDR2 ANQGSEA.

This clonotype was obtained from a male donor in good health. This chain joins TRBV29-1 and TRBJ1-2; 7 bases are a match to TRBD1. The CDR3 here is CSVEEWDSGDSYTF. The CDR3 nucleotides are TGCAGCGTTGAAGAGTGGGACAGCGGGGACAGCTACACCTTC.